The clone carrying this T cell receptor beta chain turned up a few times. The antigen is unknown. A much larger clone lies a single base off, so this may be a read error. V was pared by 0 bases and J by 4 bases, with 13 bases of the junction left unmatched. The CDR3 is 18 amino acids. Germline V gene sequence: CDR1 MNHEY, CDR2 SMNVEV (reference sequence). The sample originates from a study of molecular identifiers for immune sequencing clone quantification. General study results and limits: Reports indicate spiked Jurkat TCR RNA from one cell could be found among about 1 million naive cells. Clones above 20 RNA copies contained over 97% of effector molecules and under 1% of naive molecules.

Listed TCR primers and previously described methods were used for bulk TCR libraries. TCRdb passed the PCR reads through MiXCR, listing each CDR3 protein once. Of approximately 97,000 distinct CDR3 sequences listed, roughly 26% are singletons. Sorting was used to obtain naive CD8 T cells (CD8+CD4-CCR7+CD45RA+). The receptor's source is a human donor in good health. Some libraries in this study had Jurkat cell RNA spiked in. The source material was naive CD8+ T cells from blood, with Jurkat cell RNA spiked in. Noted subset: FACS-sorted CD8+CD4-CCR7+CD45RA+ naive T cells. The chain couples TRBV27 to TRBJ2-3; 7 bases fit TRBD2. The CDR3 DNA sequence: TGTGCCAGCAGTTTATCGTCCTGGTCAAGCGGGGCCGCAGATACGCAGTATTTT. Protein sequence: CASSLSSWSSGAADTQYF.